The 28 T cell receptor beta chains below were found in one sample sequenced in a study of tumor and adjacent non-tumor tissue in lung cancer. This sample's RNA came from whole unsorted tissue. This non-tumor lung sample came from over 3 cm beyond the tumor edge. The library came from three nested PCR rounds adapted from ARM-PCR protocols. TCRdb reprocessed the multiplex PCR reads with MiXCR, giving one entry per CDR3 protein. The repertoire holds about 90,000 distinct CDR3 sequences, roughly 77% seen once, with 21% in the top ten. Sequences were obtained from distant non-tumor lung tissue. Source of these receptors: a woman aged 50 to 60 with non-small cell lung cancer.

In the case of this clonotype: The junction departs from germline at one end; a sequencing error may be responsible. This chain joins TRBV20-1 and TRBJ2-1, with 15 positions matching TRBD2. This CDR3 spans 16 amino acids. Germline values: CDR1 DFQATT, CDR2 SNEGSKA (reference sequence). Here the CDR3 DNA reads TGCAGTGCCATAGACCCGGGACTAGCGGGAGGCTATGAGCAGTCTTTC. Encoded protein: CSAIDPGLAGGYEQSF.

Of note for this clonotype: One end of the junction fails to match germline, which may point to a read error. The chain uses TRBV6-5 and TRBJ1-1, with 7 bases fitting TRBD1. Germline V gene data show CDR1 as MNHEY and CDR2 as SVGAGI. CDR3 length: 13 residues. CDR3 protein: CASIKTGNIEALF. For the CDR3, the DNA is TGTGCCAGCATTAAGACAGGGAACATTGAAGCTCTCTTT.

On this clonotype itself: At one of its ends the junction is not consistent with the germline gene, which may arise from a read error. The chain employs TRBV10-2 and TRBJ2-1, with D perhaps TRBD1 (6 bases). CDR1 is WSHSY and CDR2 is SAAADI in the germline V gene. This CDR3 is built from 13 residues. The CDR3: CASTRTAYIEQFF. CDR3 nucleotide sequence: TGCGCCAGCACCCGGACAGCCTACATTGAGCAGTTCTTC.

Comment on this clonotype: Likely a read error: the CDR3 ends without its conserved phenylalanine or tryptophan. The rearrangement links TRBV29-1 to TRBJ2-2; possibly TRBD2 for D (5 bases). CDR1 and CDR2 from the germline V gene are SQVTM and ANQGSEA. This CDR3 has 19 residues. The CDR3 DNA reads TGCAGCGCACTCTTATCCGACCCCCGGGCTAGCCTTGAGGCCGGAGAGCTGTTTCTT. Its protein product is CSALLSDPRASLEAGELFL.

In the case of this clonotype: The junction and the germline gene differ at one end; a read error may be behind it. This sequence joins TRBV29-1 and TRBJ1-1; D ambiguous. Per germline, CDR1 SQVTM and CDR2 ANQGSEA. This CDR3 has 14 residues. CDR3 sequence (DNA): TGCAGCGTTGAAGGAAAGAACAGAAACATTGAAGCTTTCTTT. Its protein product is CSVEGKNRNIEAFF. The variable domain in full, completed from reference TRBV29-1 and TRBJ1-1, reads SAVISQKPSRDICQRGTSLTIQCQVDSQVTMMFWYRQQPGQSLTLIATANQGSEATYESGFVIDKFPISRPNLTFSTLTVSNMSPEDSSIYLCSVEGKNRNIEAFFGQGTRLTVV.

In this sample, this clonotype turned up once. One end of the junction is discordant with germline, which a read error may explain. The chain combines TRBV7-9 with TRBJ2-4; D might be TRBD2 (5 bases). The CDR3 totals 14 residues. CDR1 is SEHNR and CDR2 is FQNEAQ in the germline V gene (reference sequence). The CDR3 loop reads CANSLTGTKNIQYF. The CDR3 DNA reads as TGTGCCAACAGCCTGACCGGGACCAAAAACATTCAGTACTTC. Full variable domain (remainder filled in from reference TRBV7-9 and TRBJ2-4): DTGVSQNPRHKITKRGQNVTFRCDPISEHNRLYWYRQTLGQGPEFLTYFQNEAQLEKSRLLSDRFSAERPKGSFSTLEIQRTEQGDSAMYLCANSLTGTKNIQYFGAGTRLSVL.

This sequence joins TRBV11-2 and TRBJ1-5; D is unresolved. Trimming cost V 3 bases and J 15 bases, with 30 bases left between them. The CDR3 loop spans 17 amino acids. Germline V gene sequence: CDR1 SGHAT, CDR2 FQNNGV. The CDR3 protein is CASSLPVSWYSNQSRHF. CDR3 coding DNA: TGTGCCAGCAGCTTGCCAGTTAGCTGGTATAGCAATCAGTCCCGGCATTTT.

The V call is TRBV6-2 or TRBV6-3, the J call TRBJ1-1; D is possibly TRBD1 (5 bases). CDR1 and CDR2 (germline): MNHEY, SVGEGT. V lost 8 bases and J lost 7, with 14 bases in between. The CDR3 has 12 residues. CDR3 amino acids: CASRKGQNEAFF. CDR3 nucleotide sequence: TGTGCCAGCCGCAAGGGGCAGAATGAAGCTTTCTTT.

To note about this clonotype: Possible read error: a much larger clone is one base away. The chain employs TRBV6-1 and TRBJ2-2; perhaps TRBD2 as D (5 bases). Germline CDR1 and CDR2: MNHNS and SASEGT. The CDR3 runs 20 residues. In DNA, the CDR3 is TGTGCCAGCAGTGAAGGACAATGGATGGTTCATTACTTGAACACCGGGAAGCTGTTTTTT. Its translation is CASSEGQWMVHYLNTGKLFF.

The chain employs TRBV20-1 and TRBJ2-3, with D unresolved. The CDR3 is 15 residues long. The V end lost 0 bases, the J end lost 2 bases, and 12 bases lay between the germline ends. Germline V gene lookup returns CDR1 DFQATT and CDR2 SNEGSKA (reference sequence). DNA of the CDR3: TGCAGTGCTAGAGATGCAACCTACTTCACAGATACGCAGTATTTT. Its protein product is CSARDATYFTDTQYF.

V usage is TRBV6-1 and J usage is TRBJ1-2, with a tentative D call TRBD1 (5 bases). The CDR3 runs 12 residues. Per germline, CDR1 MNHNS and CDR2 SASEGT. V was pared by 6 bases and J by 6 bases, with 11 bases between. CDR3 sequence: CASRQEHDGYTF. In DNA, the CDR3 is TGTGCCAGCAGACAGGAACATGATGGCTACACCTTC.

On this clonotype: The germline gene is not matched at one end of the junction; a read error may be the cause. CDR3 residues: CASSHPGQDTLYF. The CDR3, as DNA: TGTGCCAGCAGCCACCCGGGCCAAGATACCCTGTACTTC. This chain connects TRBV6-5 to TRBJ2-5; D gene ambiguous. CDR1 and CDR2 from the germline V gene are MNHEY and SVGAGI. This CDR3 spans 13 amino acids.

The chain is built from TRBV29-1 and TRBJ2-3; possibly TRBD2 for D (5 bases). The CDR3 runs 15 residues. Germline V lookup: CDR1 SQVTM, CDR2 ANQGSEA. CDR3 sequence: CCLAYQVPGADTQYF. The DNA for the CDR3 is TGCTGCCTCGCATACCAGGTGCCCGGGGCAGATACGCAGTATTTT.

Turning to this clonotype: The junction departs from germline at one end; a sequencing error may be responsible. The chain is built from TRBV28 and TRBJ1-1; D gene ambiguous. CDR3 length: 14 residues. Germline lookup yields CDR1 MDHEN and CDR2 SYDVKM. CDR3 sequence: CAGSLVGERTEAFF. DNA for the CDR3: TGTGCCGGCAGTTTGGTCGGGGAGCGCACTGAAGCTTTCTTT.

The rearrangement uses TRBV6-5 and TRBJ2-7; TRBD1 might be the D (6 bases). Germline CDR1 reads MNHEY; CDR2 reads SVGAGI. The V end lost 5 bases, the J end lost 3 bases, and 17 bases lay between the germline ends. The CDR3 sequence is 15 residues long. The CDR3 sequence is CASSKPGTPLYEQYF. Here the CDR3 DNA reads TGTGCCAGCAGTAAGCCCGGGACACCGCTCTACGAGCAGTACTTC.

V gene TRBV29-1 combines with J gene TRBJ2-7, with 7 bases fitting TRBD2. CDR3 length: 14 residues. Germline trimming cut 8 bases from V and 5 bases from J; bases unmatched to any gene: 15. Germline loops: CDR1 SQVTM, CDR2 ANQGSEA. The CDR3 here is CSFMSGTEIHEQYF. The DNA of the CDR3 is TGCAGCTTCATGAGCGGGACGGAAATCCACGAGCAGTACTTC.

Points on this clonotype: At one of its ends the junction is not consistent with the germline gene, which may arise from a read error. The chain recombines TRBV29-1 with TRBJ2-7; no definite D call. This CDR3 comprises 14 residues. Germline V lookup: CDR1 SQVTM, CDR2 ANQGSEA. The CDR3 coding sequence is TGCAGCGTTCCCTCAGCGATTAGCACCTACGCGCAGTACTTC. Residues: CSVPSAISTYAQYF.

The CDR3 DNA sequence: TGTGCCAGCACCGTCCAGGCGGGATCGTACGAGCAGTACTTC. Protein product: CASTVQAGSYEQYF. The rearrangement joins TRBV6-6 to TRBJ2-7, with a possible D match to TRBD2 (6 bases). Per the germline V gene, CDR1 is MNHNY and CDR2 is SVGAGI (reference sequence). V dropped 7 bases and J dropped 4 bases, with 17 bases sitting between them. The CDR3 totals 14 residues.

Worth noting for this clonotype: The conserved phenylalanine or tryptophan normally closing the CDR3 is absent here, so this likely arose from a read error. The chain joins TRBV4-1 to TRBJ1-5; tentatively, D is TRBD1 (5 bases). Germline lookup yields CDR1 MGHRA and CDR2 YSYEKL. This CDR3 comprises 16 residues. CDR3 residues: CASSQTPQGRNQPQHI. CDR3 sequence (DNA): TGCGCCAGCAGCCAAACTCCGCAGGGACGTAATCAGCCGCAGCATATT.

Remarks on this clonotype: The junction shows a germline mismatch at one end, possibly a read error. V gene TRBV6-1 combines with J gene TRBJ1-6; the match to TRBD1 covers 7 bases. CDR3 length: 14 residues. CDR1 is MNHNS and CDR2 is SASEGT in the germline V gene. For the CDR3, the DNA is TGTGCCAGCAGGAACTGGGGACAGTCCTCACCCCTCAACTTT. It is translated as CASRNWGQSSPLNF.

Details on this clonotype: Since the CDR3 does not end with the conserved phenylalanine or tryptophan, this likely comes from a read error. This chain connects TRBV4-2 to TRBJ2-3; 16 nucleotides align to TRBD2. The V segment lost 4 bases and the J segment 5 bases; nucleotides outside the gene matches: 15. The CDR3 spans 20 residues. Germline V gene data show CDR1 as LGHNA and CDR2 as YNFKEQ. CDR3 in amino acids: CASSPTPGLAGGPGIDTQYL. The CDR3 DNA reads TGTGCCAGCAGCCCTACTCCGGGACTAGCGGGAGGGCCTGGCATAGATACGCAGTATTTG.

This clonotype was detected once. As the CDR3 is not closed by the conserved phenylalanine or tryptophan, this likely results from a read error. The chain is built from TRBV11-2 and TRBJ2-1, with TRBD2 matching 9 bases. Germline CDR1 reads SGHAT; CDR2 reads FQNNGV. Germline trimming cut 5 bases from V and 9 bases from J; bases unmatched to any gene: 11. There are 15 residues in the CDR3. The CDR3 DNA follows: TGTGCCAGCAGCATAGGCCTAGCGGGAACGAGTGAGCAGTTCCTC. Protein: CASSIGLAGTSEQFL.

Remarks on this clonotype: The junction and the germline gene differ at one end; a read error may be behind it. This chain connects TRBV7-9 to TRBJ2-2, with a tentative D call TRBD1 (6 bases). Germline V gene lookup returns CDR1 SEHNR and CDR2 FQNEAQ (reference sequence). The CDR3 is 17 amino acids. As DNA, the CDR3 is TGTGCCGGCCGCGACCTAAACAGGGCGCCTGCCACCGGGGAGCTGTTATTT. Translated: CAGRDLNRAPATGELLF.

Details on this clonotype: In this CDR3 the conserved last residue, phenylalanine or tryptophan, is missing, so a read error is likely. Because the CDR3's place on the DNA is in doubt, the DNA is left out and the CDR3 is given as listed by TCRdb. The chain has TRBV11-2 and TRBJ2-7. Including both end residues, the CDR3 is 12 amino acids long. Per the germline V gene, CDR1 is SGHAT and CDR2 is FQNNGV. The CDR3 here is CASSLGVYEQCY.

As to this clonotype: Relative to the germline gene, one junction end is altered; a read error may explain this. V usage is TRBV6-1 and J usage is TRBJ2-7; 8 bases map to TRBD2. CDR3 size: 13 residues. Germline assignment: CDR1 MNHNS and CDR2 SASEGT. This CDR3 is CARGAGGGYEHYF. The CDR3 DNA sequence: TGTGCCAGAGGTGCCGGGGGGGGATACGAGCACTACTTC.

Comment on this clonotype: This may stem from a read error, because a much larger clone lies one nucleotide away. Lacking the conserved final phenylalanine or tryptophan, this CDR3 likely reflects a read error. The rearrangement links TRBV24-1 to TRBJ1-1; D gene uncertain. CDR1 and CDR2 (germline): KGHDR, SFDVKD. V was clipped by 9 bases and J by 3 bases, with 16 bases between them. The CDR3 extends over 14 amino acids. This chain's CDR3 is CATRSTKKDTEAFS. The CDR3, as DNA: TGTGCCACCCGTTCCACTAAGAAGGACACTGAAGCTTTCTCT.

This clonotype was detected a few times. The CDR3 DNA is TGTGCCAGCAGTTCAGTTAGGGACAACTACGAGCAGTACTTC. As protein: CASSSVRDNYEQYF. The chain joins TRBV11-2 to TRBJ2-7; D might be TRBD1 (6 bases). The CDR3 loop spans 14 amino acids. Germline V gene lookup returns CDR1 SGHAT and CDR2 FQNNGV. V was clipped by 6 bases and J by 3 bases, with 15 bases between them.

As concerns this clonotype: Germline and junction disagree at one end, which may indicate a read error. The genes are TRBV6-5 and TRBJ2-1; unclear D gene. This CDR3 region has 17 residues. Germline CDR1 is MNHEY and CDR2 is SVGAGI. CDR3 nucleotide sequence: TGTGCCAGCAGTTACTCCTATGCCTCCAGCTCCTACAATGAACAGTTCTTC. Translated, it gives CASSYSYASSSYNEQFF.